This TCR beta chain is drawn from a study of cytomegalovirus exposure and HLA in healthy donors. For the study at large: Out of approximately 170 million T cells, an earlier analysis found some 120 million unique TCR beta sequences in total.

V lost 5 bases, J lost 3 bases, and 10 bases stayed unmatched. The CDR3 runs to 16 residues. Germline V gene data show CDR1 as MDHEN and CDR2 as SYDVKM. The PCR made use of 60 Vbeta and 13 Jbeta primers. TCRdb's copy holds only in-frame clones and misses some; the assay was immunoSEQ multiplex PCR. The sample has tens of thousands of clones, roughly 70% seen once; the top ten hold about 4.2%. Material for sequencing was PBMCs. The source is a woman in her forties or fifties in good health and CMV-seronegative. The rearrangement joins TRBV28 to TRBJ1-1, with 9 positions matching TRBD1. CDR3 protein: CASSPLGGTGYTEAFF. The CDR3 DNA follows: TGTGCCAGCAGTCCCCTCGGCGGGACAGGGTACACTGAAGCTTTCTTT.